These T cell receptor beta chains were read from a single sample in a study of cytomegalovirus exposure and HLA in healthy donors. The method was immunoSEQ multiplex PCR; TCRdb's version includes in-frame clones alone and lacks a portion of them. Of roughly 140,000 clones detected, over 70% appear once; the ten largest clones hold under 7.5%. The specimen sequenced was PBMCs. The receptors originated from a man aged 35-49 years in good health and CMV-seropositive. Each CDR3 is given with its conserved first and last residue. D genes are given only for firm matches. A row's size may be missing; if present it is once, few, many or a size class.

TGTGCCATCTCGACTAGCCGCAATGAGCAGTTCTTC CAISTSRNEQFF TRBD2 TRBJ2-1 TRBV11-3 NA
TGTGCCAGCAGCTTAGGGGGGTCTCAGGGTACGCAGTATTTT CASSLGGSQGTQYF NA TRBJ2-3 TRBV13 NA
TGTGCCAGCAGCCCTCAGGGGGCCTACATTCAGTACTTC CASSPQGAYIQYF TRBD1 TRBJ2-4 TRBV9 few
TGTGCCAGCAGTATCCGAGAGGCCCAGTACTTC CASSIREAQYF NA TRBJ2-5 TRBV28 NA
TGTGCCAGCAGCTTGAGAGGTACCTACGAGCAGTACTTC CASSLRGTYEQYF NA TRBJ2-7 TRBV11-2 once
TGTGCCAGCAGCTCGTCCGGGACAGGGATCTACGAGCAGTACTTC CASSSSGTGIYEQYF TRBD1 TRBJ2-7 TRBV11-3 NA
TGCGCCAGCAGCTCGCTGGGACAGGTTGGGGAGACACCCCTCCACTTT CASSSLGQVGETPLHF TRBD1 TRBJ1-6 TRBV5-1 NA
TGTGCCAGCACCGAGGGACTCCCATCGGGGGAGCAGTACTTC CASTEGLPSGEQYF NA TRBJ2-7 TRBV2 NA
TGCGCCAGCAGCCAAGATGTTGTCCGGGGGATGGACAATGAGCAGTTCTTC CASSQDVVRGMDNEQFF NA TRBJ2-1 TRBV4-3 NA
TGCAGTGCTCGACGACAGGTTGAAGCTTTCTTT CSARRQVEAFF NA TRBJ1-1 TRBV20-1 once
TGCGCCAGCAGCTTGGGACAGGGGGTCAATCAGCCCCAGCATTTT CASSLGQGVNQPQHF TRBD1 TRBJ1-5 TRBV5-1 NA
TGTGCCAGCAGTTACGGTCGGAGGGGGCGGGCCGGGGAGCTGTTTTTT CASSYGRRGRAGELFF NA TRBJ2-2 TRBV6-5 NA
TGTGCCAGCAGCTTATACAGGAAAGCTAACTATGGCTACACCTTC CASSLYRKANYGYTF NA TRBJ1-2 TRBV7-8 NA
TGTGCCAGCAGCTTTGCCGGGACTAGCGGATCCTACGAGCAGTACTTC CASSFAGTSGSYEQYF TRBD2 TRBJ2-7 TRBV7-9 NA
TGTGCCAGCAGCTTGACAGTGAACACTGAAGCTTTCTTT CASSLTVNTEAFF NA TRBJ1-1 TRBV7-9 NA
TGTGCCAGCTCACCCACCCAGCAAGAGACCCAGTACTTC CASSPTQQETQYF NA TRBJ2-5 TRBV18 NA
TGTGCCAGCATTTTTTCAGGGGGTTACGAGCAGTACTTC CASIFSGGYEQYF TRBD1 TRBJ2-7 TRBV2 many
TGTGCCAGTAGTATTGGACTTTTCTCCTACGAGCAGTACTTC CASSIGLFSYEQYF NA TRBJ2-7 TRBV19 NA
TGTGCCAGCAAACACACAGGGGAAGGGAGCACTGAAGCTTTCTTT CASKHTGEGSTEAFF TRBD1 TRBJ1-1 TRBV6-6 NA
TGTGCCAGCAGTTTTAGGGGTATCGACACTGAAGCTTTCTTT CASSFRGIDTEAFF NA TRBJ1-1 TRBV27 NA
TGTGCCAGCAGTTGGCGGACAGGGCCAACTAATGAAAAACTGTTTTTT CASSWRTGPTNEKLFF TRBD1 TRBJ1-4 TRBV6-6 NA
TGCGCCAGCAGCTTGATAGCAGGGGACCACGAGCAGTACTTC CASSLIAGDHEQYF NA TRBJ2-7 TRBV5-1 NA
TGTGCCAGCAGCTTCGTAGGGGGTAGCTATGGCTACACCTTC CASSFVGGSYGYTF NA TRBJ1-2 TRBV7-2 NA
TGTGCCAGCAGTGCGGAGGGGGCGGGAAATCAGCCCCAGCATTTT CASSAEGAGNQPQHF TRBD1 TRBJ1-5 TRBV2 NA
TGTGCCAGCAGTTTGACTAGCGGTTCCTACGAGCAGTACTTC CASSLTSGSYEQYF TRBD2 TRBJ2-7 TRBV27 NA
TGTGCCAGCGTCGGAGGGAGGAATTCACCCCTCCACTTT CASVGGRNSPLHF NA TRBJ1-6 TRBV2 NA
TGTGCCAGCAGTTTATCGAGGAGGGACGAGCAGTACTTC CASSLSRRDEQYF NA TRBJ2-7 TRBV27 NA
TGCGCCAGCAGCTTAACAGGCTCGTATAGCAATCAGCCCCAGCATTTT CASSLTGSYSNQPQHF NA TRBJ1-5 TRBV5-1 NA
TGTGCCAGCAGTTTCCGGGTAACTAGCAATCAGCCCCAGCATTTT CASSFRVTSNQPQHF NA TRBJ1-5 TRBV27 once
TGCGCCAGCAGCTTGGTGAGGGGGACAGAGAGGTACGAGCAGTACTTC CASSLVRGTERYEQYF TRBD1 TRBJ2-7 TRBV5-1 NA
TGTGCCAGCAGTTTTTCCAGGGGCACTGAAGCTTTCTTT CASSFSRGTEAFF NA TRBJ1-1 TRBV27 NA
TGTGCCAGTAGTATTTCGGGACAGCCCCAGCATTTT CASSISGQPQHF NA TRBJ1-5 TRBV19 NA
TGCGCCAGCAGCCGGGGCCCTCTTGGTACATACAATGAGCAGTTCTTC CASSRGPLGTYNEQFF NA TRBJ2-1 TRBV4-1 NA
TGCAGTGCTAGAGCTCGGGAGACCCAGTACTTC CSARARETQYF NA TRBJ2-5 TRBV20-1 NA
TGCAGTGGTACAAACTATGGCTACACCTTC CSGTNYGYTF NA TRBJ1-2 TRBV20-1 NA
TGTGCCAGCTCACCGTCCCTGACTAGCGGGAGAACGTATACGCAGTATTTT CASSPSLTSGRTYTQYF TRBD2 TRBJ2-3 TRBV18 NA
TGTGCCAGCAGTTACTCTCAGACAGGCGTAACCTACGAGCAGTACTTC CASSYSQTGVTYEQYF NA TRBJ2-7 TRBV6-5 NA
TGTGCCAGCAGTTCCGGGACAGGGAATACTGAAGCTTTCTTT CASSSGTGNTEAFF TRBD1 TRBJ1-1 TRBV27 NA
TGTGCCAGTCGGAGGGGGGGGATCTACAATGAGCAGTTCTTC CASRRGGIYNEQFF NA TRBJ2-1 TRBV28 NA
TGCGCCAGCAGCCAGCTAGCGGGCTCCTACAATGAGCAGTTCTTC CASSQLAGSYNEQFF TRBD2 TRBJ2-1 TRBV4-3 NA
TGTGCCAGCAGCTTGCCCCGGAACACTGAAGCTTTCTTT CASSLPRNTEAFF NA TRBJ1-1 TRBV5-6 NA
TGTGCCAGCAGTGAAGCCGGACAGCTTTCCTACGAGCAGTACTTC CASSEAGQLSYEQYF NA TRBJ2-7 TRBV2 NA
TGTGCCAGCAGCCGGACTAGCGGGAGGGGCGCAGATACGCAGTATTTT CASSRTSGRGADTQYF TRBD2 TRBJ2-3 TRBV7-2 NA